A single sample gave rise to the 27 T cell receptor beta chains below, sequenced in a study of cytomegalovirus exposure and HLA in healthy donors. Use of 60 Vbeta and 13 Jbeta primers characterized the PCR. The repertoire was sequenced with immunoSEQ multiplex PCR; TCRdb's copy has only in-frame clones and lacks some. In the table there are 100,000 to 150,000 clones, about three quarters of which are singletons. The sequencing sample was made of PBMCs. The receptors come from a woman in her late teens or twenties in good health and CMV-seronegative.

Only a few counts were recorded for this clone. The chain recombines TRBV2 with TRBJ2-7; maybe TRBD1 (6 bases). Trimming took 3 bases from V and 5 from J, leaving 17 bases between them. The germline CDR1 and CDR2 sequences are SNHLY and FYNNEI. CDR3 size: 15 residues. DNA of the CDR3: TGTGCCAGCAGTGACCAGGGGCTGCGGCGGGACGAGCAGTACTTC. Amino acid sequence: CASSDQGLRRDEQYF.

The genes are TRBV5-8 and TRBJ2-7; D ambiguous. The CDR3 has 14 residues. Looked up from germline, CDR1 is SGHTS and CDR2 is YDEGEE. Deletions cut 9 bases from V and 2 bases from J, with 18 bases between. The CDR3 bases are TGTGCCACCTCCCACCCGCAACTACCCTACGAGCAGTACTTC. This codes for CATSHPQLPYEQYF.

V usage is TRBV2 and J usage is TRBJ2-7; a possible D gene is TRBD2 (5 bases). This CDR3 has 15 amino acids. Between the trimmed V and J ends, which lost 6 bases and 3 bases, there was a span of 18 bases. Germline V CDR1 and CDR2: SNHLY, FYNNEI. The CDR3 loop reads CASRLELGDSYEQYF. The CDR3 DNA sequence: TGTGCCAGCAGATTAGAACTAGGAGATAGCTACGAGCAGTACTTC.

CDR3 in amino acids: CASSEGLAYEQYF. DNA for the CDR3: TGTGCCAGCAGTGAAGGACTAGCCTACGAGCAGTACTTC. The J gene is TRBJ2-7, the V gene TRBV6-1; a possible D gene is TRBD2 (6 bases). From germline, CDR1 is MNHNS and CDR2 SASEGT. This CDR3 region has 13 residues. Trimming shortened V by 1 base and J by 2 bases, and 6 bases separated the two germline ends.

The rearrangement joins TRBV12-5 to TRBJ1-1; D not resolved. Between the trimmed V and J ends, which lost 5 bases and 3 bases, there was a span of 4 bases. This CDR3 has 11 residues. The V gene's germline CDR1 is LGHNT and CDR2 FRNRAP. CDR3 protein: CASGPDTEAFF. The CDR3 DNA follows: TGTGCTAGTGGTCCGGACACTGAAGCTTTCTTT.

J is TRBJ2-5 and V is TRBV27; 7 bases agree with TRBD1. Germline CDR1 is MNHEY and CDR2 is SMNVEV (reference sequence). Trimming took 4 bases from V and 1 from J; bases not matched to a gene: 3. This CDR3 contains 14 residues. CDR3 loop: CASSSGTAQETQYF. In DNA, the CDR3 is TGTGCCAGCAGTTCTGGGACAGCCCAAGAGACCCAGTACTTC.

V and J are TRBV5-1 and TRBJ1-1; 7 bases are shared with TRBD1. CDR3 size: 16 residues. Germline CDR1 SGHRS, CDR2 YFSETQ. After removal of 5 bases from V and 4 bases from J, the junction contained 14 bases not matched to a gene. Here the CDR3 DNA reads TGCGCCAGCAGTCCGACAGGGCCCTTCTCTGGCACTGAAGCTTTCTTT. Translated, it gives CASSPTGPFSGTEAFF.

This chain joins TRBV18 and TRBJ2-1; no firm D call. Germline V lookup: CDR1 KGHSH, CDR2 LQKENI. This CDR3 has 16 residues. Trimming removed 8 bases from V and 0 bases from J, with 17 bases in between. The CDR3 spells CASASELLSSYNEQFF. DNA for the CDR3: TGTGCCAGCGCGTCGGAGCTCCTCAGCTCCTACAATGAGCAGTTCTTC.

V usage is TRBV5-8 and J usage is TRBJ2-4, with 11 positions matching TRBD2. The germline V gene encodes CDR1 SGHTS and CDR2 YDEGEE. The V gene end was trimmed by 0 bases and the J gene end by 1 base; junction bases not matched to a gene: 9. The CDR3 length is 19 residues. The DNA for the CDR3 is TGTGCCAGCAGCTTGGAGAGAACTAGCGGGAGTCGGGCCAAAAACATTCAGTACTTC. This codes for CASSLERTSGSRAKNIQYF.

The J gene is TRBJ2-7, the V gene TRBV6-1; 10 nucleotides match TRBD1. Germline values: CDR1 MNHNS, CDR2 SASEGT. This CDR3 has 12 residues. CDR3 nucleotides: TGTAGCTCAGGGACAGGGGACTACGAGCAGTACTTC. Protein: CSSGTGDYEQYF.

A word on this clone: One junction end does not reproduce the germline sequence, and a read error may be involved. This rearrangement joins TRBV30 to TRBJ2-2; tentative D call: TRBD2 (5 bases). Germline CDR1 GTSNPN, CDR2 SVGIG (reference sequence). CDR3 length: 14 residues. CDR3: CARRKGLTTGELFF. The DNA for the CDR3 is TGTGCCCGGAGGAAAGGACTTACCACCGGGGAGCTGTTTTTT.

The genes are TRBV6-6 and TRBJ1-4; D is possibly TRBD1 (5 bases). Trimming took off 10 bases at V and 5 bases at J, with 17 bases between the two ends. Germline V CDR1 and CDR2: MNHNY, SVGAGI (reference sequence). The CDR3 has 14 amino acids. The CDR3 coding sequence is TGTGCCACCTTCGGCGGGACGGCAAATGAAAAACTGTTTTTT. Its protein is CATFGGTANEKLFF.

The chain joins TRBV5-4 to TRBJ2-5; D is unresolved. CDR1 is SGHNT and CDR2 is YYREEE in the germline V gene (reference sequence). This CDR3 comprises 13 residues. Trimming took 4 bases from V and 2 from J, leaving 9 bases between them. The DNA for the CDR3 is TGTGCCAGCAGCCTCGACAAACAAGAGACCCAGTACTTC. Encoded protein: CASSLDKQETQYF.

The chain combines TRBV9 with TRBJ2-7; D is unclear. V lost 3 bases, J lost 6 bases, and 16 bases lay in between. Looked up from germline, CDR1 is SGDLS and CDR2 is YYNGEE. The CDR3 contains 14 residues. CDR3 in DNA: TGTGCCAGCAGCGCTTTACCCTCCTACTCCGAGCAGTACTTC. Amino acid sequence: CASSALPSYSEQYF.

This chain connects TRBV15 to TRBJ1-5, with a weak D call TRBD1 (6 bases). The CDR3 consists of 16 residues. Germline V gene data show CDR1 as LNHNV and CDR2 as YYDKDF (reference sequence). Trimming left V 8 bases short and J 0 bases short, with 17 bases between. For the CDR3, the DNA is TGTGCCACCGGGGGACACGGGGACGTTAGCAATCAGCCCCAGCATTTT. It translates to CATGGHGDVSNQPQHF.

The chain links TRBV14 to TRBJ2-5; 13 bases match TRBD2. V lost 4 bases and J lost 5; bases outside the gene matches: 4. The CDR3 is made up of 15 amino acids. From germline, CDR1 is SGHDN and CDR2 FVKESK. The chain's CDR3 is CASSRTSGGGETQYF. CDR3 in DNA: TGTGCCAGCAGCCGGACTAGCGGGGGTGGGGAGACCCAGTACTTC.

The chain links TRBV29-1 to TRBJ2-2; 10 bases agree with TRBD2. V was pared by 7 bases and J by 6 bases, with 11 bases of the junction left unmatched. The V gene's germline CDR1 is SQVTM and CDR2 ANQGSEA. CDR3 size: 15 residues. The CDR3 region is CSAKEIAGGPGELFF. Written as DNA, the CDR3 is TGCAGCGCGAAAGAAATAGCGGGAGGCCCCGGGGAGCTGTTTTTT.

There are a few counts of this clone. V is TRBV6-5 and J is TRBJ1-2; TRBD1 is a possible D gene (6 bases). The V end was cut by 8 bases, the J end by 2 bases, with 12 bases between. Germline lookup yields CDR1 MNHEY and CDR2 SVGAGI. The CDR3 totals 13 residues. The CDR3 nucleotides read TGTGCCAGCCGGACAGTGCAAAACTATGGCTACACCTTC. The encoded protein is CASRTVQNYGYTF.

This sequence joins TRBV2 and TRBJ2-1; 11 bases fit TRBD2. The length of the CDR3 is 15 residues. Germline loops: CDR1 SNHLY, CDR2 FYNNEI. Trimming removed 6 bases from V and 4 bases from J; junction bases left unmatched: 5. In DNA form, the CDR3 reads TGTGCCAGCAGGCGAGGACTAGCGGGTTACAATGAGCAGTTCTTC. It is translated as CASRRGLAGYNEQFF.

The chain combines TRBV20-1 with TRBJ1-1; the D is unclear. V was cut by 6 bases and J by 8 bases, with 13 bases left in between. Germline CDR1 is DFQATT and CDR2 is SNEGSKA (reference sequence). The CDR3 is made up of 11 amino acids. The CDR3 DNA is TGCAGTGCCCAACTGTCCTACGAAGCTTTCTTT. Encoded protein: CSAQLSYEAFF.

This clone turned up a few times. CDR3 amino acids: CASSQAARRGPGLREKLFF. CDR3 coding DNA: TGCGCCAGCAGCCAAGCCGCGCGCAGGGGGCCGGGGCTTAGGGAAAAACTGTTTTTT. The rearrangement joins TRBV4-1 to TRBJ1-4; 8 bases line up with TRBD1. In germline, CDR1 is MGHRA, CDR2 YSYEKL. The CDR3 runs to 19 residues. V shed 1 base and J 8 bases; nucleotides not matched to a gene: 18.

The chain has TRBV9 and TRBJ2-2, with 7 bases fitting TRBD1. Germline V gene sequence: CDR1 SGDLS, CDR2 YYNGEE. The ends lost 2 bases at V and 0 bases at J; junction bases unmatched: 4. CDR3 size: 16 residues. This chain's CDR3 is CASSVTGTANTGELFF. The DNA for the CDR3 is TGTGCCAGCAGCGTCACCGGGACAGCGAACACCGGGGAGCTGTTTTTT.

Notes on this clone: The germline gene is not matched at one end of the junction; a read error may be the cause. The gene calls are TRBV30 and TRBJ2-1; 13 bases are a match to TRBD2. This CDR3 spans 13 amino acids. CDR1 is GTSNPN and CDR2 is SVGIG in the germline V gene (reference sequence). The CDR3 region has the DNA TGTGCCTGGAGTGCCGGACTAGCGGGAGTAAGAATCTTC. This translates into CAWSAGLAGVRIF.

The V gene is TRBV5-1, the J gene TRBJ1-1, with TRBD1 identical over 8 bases. The junction had 6 bases not matched to a gene; V was cut back by 5 bases and J by 0 bases. The CDR3 spans 15 residues. The germline CDR1 and CDR2 sequences are SGHRS and YFSETQ. CDR3 nucleotide sequence: TGCGCCAGCAGACGGGACAGGTATATGAACACTGAAGCTTTCTTT. It translates to CASRRDRYMNTEAFF.

The chain is built from TRBV5-6 and TRBJ2-2, with 9 bases that match TRBD2. The CDR3 is made up of 15 amino acids. The germline V gene has CDR1 SGHDT and CDR2 YYEEEE. The trim removed 4 bases at V and 7 bases at J, leaving 8 bases unmatched. CDR3: CASSPIAGEDGELFF. DNA for the CDR3: TGTGCCAGCAGCCCCATAGCGGGAGAGGACGGGGAGCTGTTTTTT.

The chain uses TRBV5-6 and TRBJ2-1; D perhaps matches TRBD2 (5 bases). V gave up 1 base and J gave up 7 bases, with 9 bases separating them. The CDR3 covers 13 residues. Germline lookup yields CDR1 SGHDT and CDR2 YYEEEE. CDR3 DNA sequence: TGTGCCAGCAGCTTGCCTACGGGGAATGAGCAGTTCTTC. Residues: CASSLPTGNEQFF.

The chain couples TRBV7-9 to TRBJ2-7; 12 bases match TRBD2. The CDR3 is made up of 18 amino acids. The V segment lost 5 bases and the J segment 3 bases; nucleotides outside the gene matches: 14. The germline V gene has CDR1 SEHNR and CDR2 FQNEAQ (reference sequence). CDR3 protein: CASSHPGLAGGGNYEQYF. CDR3 bases: TGTGCCAGCAGCCATCCTGGGCTAGCGGGAGGGGGCAACTACGAGCAGTACTTC.